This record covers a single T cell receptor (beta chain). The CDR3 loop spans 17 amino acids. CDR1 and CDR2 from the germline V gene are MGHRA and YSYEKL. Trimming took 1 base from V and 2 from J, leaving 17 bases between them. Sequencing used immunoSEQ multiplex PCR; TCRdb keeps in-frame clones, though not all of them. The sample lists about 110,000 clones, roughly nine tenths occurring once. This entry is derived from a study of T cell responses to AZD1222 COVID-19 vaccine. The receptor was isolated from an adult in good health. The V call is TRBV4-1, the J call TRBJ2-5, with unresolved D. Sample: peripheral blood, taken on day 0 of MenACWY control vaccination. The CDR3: CASSQGGVSDGQETQYF. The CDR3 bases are TGCGCCAGCAGCCAAGGAGGAGTTTCCGACGGTCAAGAGACCCAGTACTTC.